The 30 T cell receptor beta chains reported below all come from one sample, sequenced in a study of T-cell reconstitution after alpha-beta-depleted transplantation in children (dated by TCRdb to 2015 to 2016). Read against the paper, the sample's treatment or condition label means: allogeneic hematopoietic cell transplantation with graft depleted of TCRalphabeta T cells and CD19 B cells. Library preparation employed PCR. For sequencing, an Illumina HiSeq 2500 was employed. TCR library preparation used molecular barcoding, with unique molecular identifiers applied to normalize quantification of the TCRbeta repertoire. TCRdb applied fastp at Q25 and MiXCR to the public reads, then kept only in-frame beta chains. Identical CDR3 proteins give one entry, which carries the most common genes and DNA. Present in this sample are about 980,000 distinct CDR3 sequences, 25% to 35% of which were seen just once. The top ten constitute over 25% of the sample.

The sequenced sample was PBMCs, mostly from graft donor cells, obtained 360 days after TCRalphabeta/CD19-depleted stem cell transplant. These receptor sequences come from a boy younger than two who had a stem cell transplant for SCID, so the T cells may come from the graft donor.

This clonotype was observed a few times. The chain combines TRBV4-2 with TRBJ1-5, with a possible D match to TRBD1 (6 bases). The CDR3 loop spans 15 amino acids. Trimming removed 0 bases from V and 3 bases from J, with 9 bases in between. The germline V gene encodes CDR1 LGHNA and CDR2 YNFKEQ. The CDR3 region has the DNA TGTGCCAGCAGCCAAGAGTGGGGGCCCAATCAGCCCCAGCATTTT. It encodes CASSQEWGPNQPQHF.

This chain joins TRBV28 and TRBJ2-5; D is uncertain. The CDR3 extends over 13 amino acids. Germline lookup yields CDR1 MDHEN and CDR2 SYDVKM. V shed 4 bases and J shed 5 bases, with 11 bases lying between them. CDR3 DNA: TGTGCCAGCAGTTGGGCCCTGGAGGAGACCCAGTACTTC. It codes for CASSWALEETQYF. The whole variable domain, remainder taken from reference TRBV28 and TRBJ2-5, is DVKVTQSSRYLVKRTGEKVFLECVQDMDHENMFWYRQDPGLGLRLIYFSYDVKMKEKGDIPEGYSVSREKKERFSLILESASTNQTSMYLCASSWALEETQYFGPGTRLLVL.

This clonotype has a handful of counts. This sequence joins TRBV10-3 and TRBJ2-7; D gene uncertain. Trimming removed 2 bases at V and 4 bases at J, with 3 bases between. Germline CDR1 reads ENHRY; CDR2 reads SYGVKD. CDR3 length: 11 amino acids. The CDR3 protein is CAISEEYEQYF. Written as DNA, the CDR3 is TGTGCCATCAGTGAGGAGTACGAGCAGTACTTC.

This clonotype was seen a few times. The chain recombines TRBV12-3 or TRBV12-4 with TRBJ1-5; D unclear. Trimming removed 6 bases from V and 4 bases from J, with 10 bases in between. CDR3 length equals 13 residues. The CDR3, as DNA: TGTGCCAGCAGACGTGACTTGAATCAGCCCCAGCATTTT. Amino acids: CASRRDLNQPQHF.

This clonotype was seen a few times. The chain links TRBV4-1 to TRBJ2-1; TRBD2 matches 12 bases. The CDR3 is made up of 18 amino acids. Germline CDR1 is MGHRA and CDR2 is YSYEKL. V lost 1 base and J lost 4; bases outside the gene matches: 8. The CDR3 nucleotides are TGCGCCAGCAGCCAAGTCCCCCTACTAGCGGGGGGTTACAATGAGCAGTTCTTC. Translated: CASSQVPLLAGGYNEQFF.

This clonotype came up a few times. This sequence joins TRBV5-5 and TRBJ2-1, with D possibly TRBD2 on 7 matching bases. Trimming left V 4 bases short and J 13 bases short, with 18 bases between. The CDR3 is 13 residues long. The germline CDR1 and CDR2 sequences are SGHKS and YYEKEE (reference sequence). CDR3 in DNA: TGTGCCAGCAGCCCAATAGGGGGGGCCCTTCAGTTCTTC. It yields the protein CASSPIGGALQFF. The full variable domain, with the rest looked up from reference TRBV5-5 and TRBJ2-1, is DAGVTQSPTHLIKTRGQQVTLRCSPISGHKSVSWYQQVLGQGPQFIFQYYEKEERGRGNFPDRFSARQFPNYSSELNVNALLLGDSALYLCASSPIGGALQFFGPGTRLTVL.

The J gene is TRBJ1-6, the V gene TRBV7-9; 10 nucleotides align to TRBD1. The trim removed 7 bases at V and 6 bases at J, leaving 3 bases unmatched. The CDR3 contains 14 residues. In germline, CDR1 is SEHNR, CDR2 FQNEAQ (reference sequence). Written as DNA, the CDR3 is TGTGCCAGCATCCGGGACAGGGGTAATTCACCCCTCCACTTT. Protein: CASIRDRGNSPLHF.

This clonotype has only a few counts. V usage is TRBV20-1 and J usage is TRBJ2-5, with no clear D. There are 15 residues in the CDR3. The germline V gene encodes CDR1 DFQATT and CDR2 SNEGSKA (reference sequence). V lost 2 bases to trimming and J lost 5 bases, with 18 bases between them. CDR3 bases: TGCAGTGCTAGAATACCCAGGACGGCAACGGAGACCCAGTACTTC. Translating it yields CSARIPRTATETQYF.

This clonotype has more than one count but fewer than ten. This chain uses TRBV29-1 with TRBJ2-7, with D unclear. CDR1 and CDR2 from the germline V gene are SQVTM and ANQGSEA. This CDR3 comprises 14 residues. The V end lost 2 bases, the J end lost 2 bases, and 13 bases lay between the germline ends. The CDR3: CSVESTEATYEQYF. CDR3 nucleotides: TGCAGCGTTGAATCGACCGAAGCTACCTACGAGCAGTACTTC.

This clonotype has only a few counts. CDR3 protein: CASSADRQARGETQYF. In DNA form, the CDR3 reads TGTGCCAGCAGCGCCGACCGACAGGCTCGTGGGGAGACCCAGTACTTC. V is TRBV9 and J is TRBJ2-5; D might be TRBD1 (6 bases). Germline assignment: CDR1 SGDLS and CDR2 YYNGEE. This CDR3 has 16 amino acids. Trimming cost V 3 bases and J 5 bases, with 20 bases left between them.

A few counts support this clonotype. CDR3 sequence reads: CASSVDGGGNEQFF. The CDR3 DNA reads as TGTGCCAGCAGCGTAGACGGGGGGGGCAATGAGCAGTTCTTC. This chain uses TRBV9 with TRBJ2-1, with 8 bases lining up with TRBD2. This CDR3 comprises 14 residues. Germline loops: CDR1 SGDLS, CDR2 YYNGEE. V trimming: 0 bases; J trimming: 6 bases; junction bases outside the gene matches: 2.

Only a few counts were recorded for this clonotype. The rearrangement joins TRBV15 to TRBJ2-7; D is unclear. The V end lost 0 bases, the J end lost 3 bases, and 9 bases lay between the germline ends. CDR3 size: 14 residues. Germline CDR1 reads LNHNV; CDR2 reads YYDKDF (reference sequence). CDR3 nucleotides: TGTGCCACCAGCAGAGATCTCGGCAGCTACGAGCAGTACTTC. It yields the protein CATSRDLGSYEQYF.

The chain carries TRBV6-5 and TRBJ2-2, with 12 bases lining up with TRBD2. Germline-derived CDR1 and CDR2 are MNHEY and SVGAGI. The CDR3 loop spans 15 amino acids. V was pared by 4 bases and J by 7 bases, with 4 bases of the junction left unmatched. In nucleotides, the CDR3 is TGTGCCAGCAGTTCTAGCGGGGGGGCTATCGGGGAGCTGTTTTTT. Residues: CASSSSGGAIGELFF.

The chain combines TRBV12-3 or TRBV12-4 with TRBJ1-5; 8 bases map to TRBD1. Losses at the gene ends were 6 bases for V and 4 bases for J; bases not matched to a gene: 11. The CDR3 length is 16 residues. The CDR3 DNA follows: TGTGCCAGCAGCCCCGGACAGGGCTCGAGGAATCAGCCCCAGCATTTT. This gives the protein CASSPGQGSRNQPQHF.

This rearrangement joins TRBV20-1 to TRBJ2-7; D remains unclear. The CDR3 runs 13 residues. The V and J ends lost 6 bases and 6 bases respectively, with 18 bases between them. Germline V gives CDR1 DFQATT, CDR2 SNEGSKA (reference sequence). The CDR3 is CSAPSGYFPEQYF. In DNA, the CDR3 is TGCAGTGCCCCAAGTGGCTACTTCCCCGAGCAGTACTTC.

The chain is built from TRBV5-1 and TRBJ1-4, with D perhaps TRBD1 (6 bases). The V end was cut by 0 bases, the J end by 4 bases, with 10 bases between. From germline, CDR1 is SGHRS and CDR2 YFSETQ. The CDR3 loop spans 15 amino acids. The CDR3 nucleotides read TGCGCCAGCAGCTTGGGTTCCAGGGGTAATGAAAAACTGTTTTTT. Encoded protein: CASSLGSRGNEKLFF.

Many counts were recorded for this clonotype. This chain links TRBV10-3 with TRBJ2-1; possible D gene TRBD2, 6 bases. The CDR3 totals 13 residues. Germline CDR1 ENHRY, CDR2 SYGVKD. The germline V and J ends were trimmed by 6 bases and 0 bases, with 6 bases remaining between them. In DNA, the CDR3 is TGTGCCATCAGCGGGGGCTCCTACAATGAGCAGTTCTTC. Its translation: CAISGGSYNEQFF.

In this sample, this clonotype turned up a few times. The chain carries TRBV29-1 and TRBJ1-5; D is possibly TRBD1 (5 bases). Germline loops: CDR1 SQVTM, CDR2 ANQGSEA. The germline V and J ends were trimmed by 7 bases and 9 bases, with 22 bases remaining between them. The CDR3 consists of 14 residues. The CDR3 coding sequence is TGCAGCGCAGTTACCACAGGCGGCGGTGGGCCCCAGCATTTT. Translating it yields CSAVTTGGGGPQHF.

In its sample, this clonotype was seen a few times. The rearrangement joins TRBV12-3 or TRBV12-4 to TRBJ2-3, with D possibly being TRBD1 (8 bases). This CDR3 is 15 amino acids long. The V and J ends lost 8 bases and 1 base respectively, with 16 bases between them. The CDR3 DNA sequence: TGTGCCAGCGGGGGGGACAGGACAGGCACAGATACGCAGTATTTT. Its translation: CASGGDRTGTDTQYF.

The J gene is TRBJ2-4, the V gene TRBV10-2; no firm D call. The V gene lost 3 bases and the J gene lost 1 base, with 13 bases spanning the gap. CDR3 size: 16 residues. Germline V gene lookup returns CDR1 WSHSY and CDR2 SAAADI. Here the CDR3 reads CASSEGGKAAKNIQYF. The CDR3, as DNA: TGCGCCAGCAGTGAAGGTGGGAAGGCGGCCAAAAACATTCAGTACTTC.

The sample holds many counts of this clonotype. V usage is TRBV6-2 or TRBV6-3 and J usage is TRBJ2-1; no reliable D call. The CDR3 contains 10 residues. Trimming removed 10 bases at V and 6 bases at J, with 7 bases between. Germline V gives CDR1 MNHEY, CDR2 SVGEGT. DNA for the CDR3: TGTGCCATCGGAGTCAATGAGCAGTTCTTC. It is translated as CAIGVNEQFF.

The J gene is TRBJ1-1, the V gene TRBV7-9, with D perhaps matching TRBD1 (6 bases). Trimming stripped 6 bases from V and 5 bases from J, with 10 bases between. Germline CDR1 is SEHNR and CDR2 is FQNEAQ (reference sequence). CDR3 length equals 12 residues. For the CDR3, the DNA is TGTGCCAGCAGGCCCAGGGGAACTGAAGCTTTCTTT. Translating gives CASRPRGTEAFF.

The chain recombines TRBV29-1 with TRBJ1-1; 7 bases are shared with TRBD1. The trim removed 3 bases at V and 0 bases at J, leaving 4 bases unmatched. CDR1 is SQVTM and CDR2 is ANQGSEA in the germline V gene. This CDR3 contains 14 residues. The DNA of the CDR3 is TGCAGCGTTGACAGGGGGGGACTGAACACTGAAGCTTTCTTT. Encoded protein: CSVDRGGLNTEAFF.

Turning to this clonotype: Given a much more abundant clone one base away, this may be a read error. This sequence joins TRBV28 and TRBJ2-5; TRBD2 aligns across 7 bases. The germline gives CDR1 MDHEN, CDR2 SYDVKM. This CDR3 is built from 18 residues. V was clipped by 3 bases and J by 4 bases; unmatched bases: 17. CDR3 nucleotide sequence: TGTGCCAGCAGTTTTGGGGTGATAGCGGGTTCCCCGATAGAGACCCAGTACTTC. The encoded protein is CASSFGVIAGSPIETQYF.

This clonotype was counted only a few times. CDR3 DNA sequence: TGCGCCAGCAGCTTGTCTACAGGGGGGTCCACAGATACGCAGTATTTT. Translated: CASSLSTGGSTDTQYF. This rearrangement joins TRBV5-1 to TRBJ2-3, with 8 bases that match TRBD1. The trim removed 1 base at V and 2 bases at J, leaving 6 bases unmatched. This CDR3 has 16 amino acids. Germline values: CDR1 SGHRS, CDR2 YFSETQ. Looking up the rest from reference TRBV5-1 and TRBJ2-3 gives the full variable domain: KAGVTQTPRYLIKTRGQQVTLSCSPISGHRSVSWYQQTPGQGLQFLFEYFSETQRNKGNFPGRFSGRQFSNSRSEMNVSTLELGDSALYLCASSLSTGGSTDTQYFGPGTRLTVL.

The V gene is TRBV10-2, the J gene TRBJ2-7, with TRBD2 as a possible D gene (5 bases). Trimming pared 8 bases from V and 0 bases from J, leaving 14 bases between. CDR1 and CDR2 (germline): WSHSY, SAAADI. The CDR3 length is 14 residues. CDR3 in DNA: TGCGCCAGCGGCGCGGGTACTAGCTCCTACGAGCAGTACTTC. Its translation is CASGAGTSSYEQYF.

The rearrangement uses TRBV20-1 and TRBJ2-5; D might be TRBD2 (5 bases). V was clipped by 0 bases and J by 1 base, with 18 bases between them. The CDR3 runs to 17 residues. The germline V gene encodes CDR1 DFQATT and CDR2 SNEGSKA (reference sequence). The CDR3 reads CSARDPRGSPLQETQYF. Written as DNA, the CDR3 is TGCAGTGCTAGAGATCCTCGGGGAAGTCCACTCCAAGAGACCCAGTACTTC.

Only a few counts were recorded for this clonotype. The chain links TRBV5-4 to TRBJ1-1; D perhaps matches TRBD1 (5 bases). The CDR3 extends over 18 amino acids. V was clipped by 7 bases and J by 4 bases, with 29 bases between them. Germline V lookup: CDR1 SGHNT, CDR2 YYREEE (reference sequence). In DNA, the CDR3 is TGTGCCAGCGACCTATACCGGGACGCTCGGAGGGTAGGCACTGAAGCTTTCTTT. It encodes CASDLYRDARRVGTEAFF.

This clonotype was recorded a few times. The rearrangement joins TRBV20-1 to TRBJ2-2; D tentatively reads TRBD1 or TRBD2 (5 bases each). The V and J ends lost 6 bases and 5 bases respectively, with 13 bases between them. The CDR3 is 13 amino acids. CDR1 and CDR2 (germline): DFQATT, SNEGSKA (reference sequence). CDR3 in amino acids: CSARMRGTGELFF. Written as DNA, the CDR3 is TGCAGTGCCCGAATGAGGGGTACCGGGGAGCTGTTTTTT.

The rearrangement links TRBV20-1 to TRBJ2-1, with 9 bases identical to TRBD1. The V segment lost 6 bases and the J segment 4 bases; nucleotides outside the gene matches: 10. The CDR3 sequence is 15 residues long. Germline-derived CDR1 and CDR2 are DFQATT and SNEGSKA (reference sequence). CDR3 nucleotides: TGCAGTGCCCCCGGACGGGGACAGGGTTACAATGAGCAGTTCTTC. This encodes CSAPGRGQGYNEQFF.